The source of this T cell receptor beta chain is a study of blood T cells in healthy people across ages. Points from the study as a whole: Naive T cell percentage by flow cytometry tracked strongly with beta diversity. Without sorted subsets, naive and antigen-experienced compartments could not be conclusively compared. Naive CD4+ cell counts and diversity both ran higher in long-lived than in aged donors.

Germline loops: CDR1 SGHTA, CDR2 FQGNSA. Trimming removed 5 bases from V and 5 bases from J, with 18 bases in between. The CDR3 covers 15 residues. Note on this clonotype: Its antigen remains unidentified.

Combining a sample-barcoded 5' primer with a J-beta primer mix, a second PCR ran for roughly 7 to 11 cycles. In TCRdb, the 5' RACE reads were re-called with MiXCR into one record per CDR3 protein. The profile shows almost 800,000 distinct CDR3 sequences, roughly 60% of them singletons. Each sample provided at least 5.5 micrograms of extracted total RNA. This receptor was identified in a man younger than 40 in good health. The chain joins TRBV7-2 to TRBJ2-5; D is possibly TRBD1 (8 bases). The sequenced material came from blood. The DNA for the CDR3 is TGTGCCAGCAGCCCCACAGACAGGGGAGGGGAGACCCAGTACTTC. This translates into CASSPTDRGGETQYF.